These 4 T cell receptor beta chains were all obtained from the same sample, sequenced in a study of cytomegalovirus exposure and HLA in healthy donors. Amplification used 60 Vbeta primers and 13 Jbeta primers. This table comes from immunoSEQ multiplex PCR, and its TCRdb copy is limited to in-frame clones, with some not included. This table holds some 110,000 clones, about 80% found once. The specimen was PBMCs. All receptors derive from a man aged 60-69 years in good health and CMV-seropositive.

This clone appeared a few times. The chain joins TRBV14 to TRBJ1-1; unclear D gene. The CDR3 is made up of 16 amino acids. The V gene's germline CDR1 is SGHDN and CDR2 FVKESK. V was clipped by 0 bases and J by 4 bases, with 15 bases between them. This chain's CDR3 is CASSQESVLAGTEAFF. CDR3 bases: TGTGCCAGCAGCCAAGAAAGCGTTCTCGCCGGCACTGAAGCTTTCTTT.

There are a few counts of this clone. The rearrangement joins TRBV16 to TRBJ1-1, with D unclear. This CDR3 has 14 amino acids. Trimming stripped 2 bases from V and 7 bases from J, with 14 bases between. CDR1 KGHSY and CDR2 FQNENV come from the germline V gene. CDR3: CASSQGSSRGEAFF. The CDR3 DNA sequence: TGTGCCAGCAGCCAAGGCAGCAGCCGGGGTGAAGCTTTCTTT.

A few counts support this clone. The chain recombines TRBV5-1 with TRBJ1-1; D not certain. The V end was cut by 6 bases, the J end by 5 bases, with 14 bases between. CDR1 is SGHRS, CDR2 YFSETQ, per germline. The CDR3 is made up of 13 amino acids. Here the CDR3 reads CASMSGLRTEAFF. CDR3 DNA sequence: TGCGCCAGCATGAGTGGACTTCGGACTGAAGCTTTCTTT.

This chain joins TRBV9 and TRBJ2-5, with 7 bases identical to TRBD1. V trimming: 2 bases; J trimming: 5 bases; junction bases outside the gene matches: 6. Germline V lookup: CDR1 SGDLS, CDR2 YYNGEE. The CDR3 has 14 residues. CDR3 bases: TGTGCCAGCAGCGTTCGACAGGGACGCGAGACCCAGTACTTC. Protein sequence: CASSVRQGRETQYF.